These 21 T cell receptor beta chains were all obtained from the same sample, sequenced in a study of molecular identifiers for immune sequencing clone quantification. TCRdb ran MiXCR on the PCR reads and lists one entry per CDR3 protein. Of roughly 320,000 distinct CDR3 sequences in the sample, around 21% were seen once. The source material was naive CD8+ T cells from blood, with Jurkat cell RNA spiked in. The subset denotes: FACS-sorted CD8+CD4-CCR7+CD45RA+ naive T cells. These receptors were obtained from a human donor in good health. Some libraries in this study had Jurkat cell RNA spiked in.

About this clonotype: This may be a read error: a much more frequent sequence differs by one nucleotide. The chain combines TRBV12-3 or TRBV12-4 with TRBJ2-2, with 7 bases aligning to TRBD2. The junction had 8 bases not matched to a gene; V was cut back by 6 bases and J by 4 bases. There are 15 residues in the CDR3. The CDR3 DNA follows: TGTGCCAGCAGGCGAAGGCGGGAGATCACCGGGGAGCTGTTTTTT. Encoded protein: CASRRRREITGELFF.

Note on this clonotype: Being one base from a much bigger clone, this may be a read error. Here the CDR3 reads CASSPLAVSAYNEQFF. The DNA for the CDR3 is TGTGCCAGCAGTCCGCTGGCCGTGAGCGCCTACAATGAGCAGTTCTTC. This rearrangement joins TRBV28 to TRBJ2-1, with D hard to call. This CDR3 has 16 residues. Trimming pared 5 bases from V and 2 bases from J, leaving 16 bases between. CDR1 and CDR2 from the germline V gene are MDHEN and SYDVKM.

Ten or more counts support this clonotype. This chain's CDR3 is CAWSQMSSYNEQFF. DNA for the CDR3: TGTGCCTGGAGTCAGATGAGCTCCTACAATGAGCAGTTCTTC. V and J are TRBV30 and TRBJ2-1; D not certain. V lost 2 bases, J lost 0 bases, and 8 bases lay in between. The CDR3 contains 14 residues. CDR1 is GTSNPN and CDR2 is SVGIG in the germline V gene (reference sequence).

On this clonotype: A much bigger clone sits one base away, suggesting this may be a read error. The conserved final phenylalanine or tryptophan is absent from the CDR3, which likely points to a read error. The chain has TRBV7-8 and TRBJ1-1; 10 bases agree with TRBD1. V was pared by 5 bases and J by 6 bases, with 9 bases of the junction left unmatched. The CDR3 totals 15 residues. CDR1 is SGHVS and CDR2 is FQNEAQ in the germline V gene. As DNA, the CDR3 is TGTGCCAGCAGCGCTACTAGGGGGACAGGGGCTGAAGCTTTCTCT. As protein: CASSATRGTGAEAFS.

In its sample, this clonotype was seen many times. The chain combines TRBV28 with TRBJ2-7, with 7 nucleotides matching TRBD1. Germline CDR1 reads MDHEN; CDR2 reads SYDVKM. This CDR3 region has 16 residues. J was trimmed by 1 base and V by 2 bases; bases with no gene match: 8. CDR3 sequence: CASSLSLGQLSYEQYF. DNA for the CDR3: TGTGCCAGCAGTTTAAGTTTGGGACAGCTGTCCTACGAGCAGTACTTC.

This chain joins TRBV30 and TRBJ2-3; D is unresolved. The CDR3 length is 15 residues. V shed 2 bases and J shed 0 bases, with 12 bases lying between them. Germline V gene lookup returns CDR1 GTSNPN and CDR2 SVGIG (reference sequence). The CDR3 DNA reads as TGTGCCTGGAGTATCGTCGGTAGGAGCACAGATACGCAGTATTTT. As protein: CAWSIVGRSTDTQYF.

As concerns this clonotype: One junction end does not reproduce the germline sequence, and a read error may be involved. J is TRBJ2-7 and V is TRBV13; 7 bases fit TRBD2. The V gene's germline CDR1 is PRHDT and CDR2 FYEKMQ (reference sequence). The CDR3 runs to 16 residues. The chain's CDR3 is CASSLLVGGLSYEQHF. CDR3 bases: TGTGCCAGCAGCTTATTGGTGGGAGGGTTGTCCTACGAGCAGCACTTC. The full variable domain, rest sourced from reference TRBV13 and TRBJ2-7, is AAGVIQSPRHLIKEKRETATLKCYPIPRHDTVYWYQQGPGQDPQFLISFYEKMQSDKGSIPDRFSAQQFSDYHSELNMSSLELGDSALYFCASSLLVGGLSYEQHFGPGTRLTVT.

This rearrangement joins TRBV27 to TRBJ1-1; D may be TRBD1 (5 bases). Germline CDR1 MNHEY, CDR2 SMNVEV (reference sequence). CDR3 length equals 15 residues. V was cut by 5 bases and J by 1 base, with 14 bases left in between. The CDR3 DNA reads TGTGCCAGCAGTCCTATAGGACAACAGAACACTGAAGCTTTCTTT. Translating gives CASSPIGQQNTEAFF.

This clonotype has at least ten counts. The rearrangement uses TRBV30 and TRBJ2-1; D is perhaps TRBD1 (5 bases). CDR1 is GTSNPN, CDR2 SVGIG, per germline (reference sequence). V lost 0 bases and J lost 4, with 13 bases in between. There are 15 residues in the CDR3. The CDR3 here is CAWSVGQGLYNEQFF. The CDR3 DNA reads as TGTGCCTGGAGTGTAGGGCAGGGTCTTTACAATGAGCAGTTCTTC.

The chain carries TRBV19 and TRBJ1-1; perhaps TRBD1 as D (5 bases). V was pared by 7 bases and J by 2 bases, with 14 bases between. The CDR3 extends over 14 amino acids. The germline gives CDR1 LNHDA, CDR2 SQIVND (reference sequence). CDR3 nucleotides: TGTGCCAGTACTGGGGGGTCTGGCAACACTGAAGCTTTCTTT. It yields the protein CASTGGSGNTEAFF. Based on the CDR3 plus reference TRBV19 and TRBJ1-1, the full variable domain is DGGITQSPKYLFRKEGQNVTLSCEQNLNHDAMYWYRQDPGQGLRLIYYSQIVNDFQKGDIAEGYSVSREKKESFPLTVTSAQKNPTAFYLCASTGGSGNTEAFFGQGTRLTVV.

Note on this clonotype: One end of the junction does not line up with germline, which may come from a read error. Here the CDR3 DNA reads TGCGCCAGCGGCCACCGACCATCCTACGAGCAGTACTTC. As protein: CASGHRPSYEQYF. The genes are TRBV4-3 and TRBJ2-7; no reliable D call. The CDR3 has 13 residues. The germline V gene encodes CDR1 LGHNA and CDR2 YSLEER.

V is TRBV10-3 and J is TRBJ2-3; 8 nucleotides align to TRBD2. Losses at the gene ends were 6 bases for V and 5 bases for J; bases not matched to a gene: 10. Germline-derived CDR1 and CDR2 are ENHRY and SYGVKD. The CDR3 extends over 15 amino acids. DNA for the CDR3: TGTGCCATCAGGGCTCCGGGACTAGTAGTAGATACGCAGTATTTT. Translating gives CAIRAPGLVVDTQYF.

In regard to this clonotype: A much more abundant neighbour one base away suggests this may be a read error. The chain carries TRBV14 and TRBJ1-1; D call uncertain. Germline assignment: CDR1 SGHDN and CDR2 FVKESK. The CDR3 is made up of 16 amino acids. In DNA, the CDR3 is TGTGCCAGCAGCCCCGGAGGCGGACCCATGAACGCTGAAGCTTTCTTT. This translates into CASSPGGGPMNAEAFF.

This clonotype was seen ten or more times. This chain links TRBV2 with TRBJ2-3; 15 nucleotides match TRBD2. The CDR3 loop spans 18 amino acids. The germline gives CDR1 SNHLY, CDR2 FYNNEI. V lost 7 bases and J lost 2; bases outside the gene matches: 10. DNA for the CDR3: TGTGCCAGCAAACCGGGACTAGCGGGGGGCCCTCCCACAGATACGCAGTATTTT. This encodes CASKPGLAGGPPTDTQYF.

DNA for the CDR3: TGTGCCAGCAGTTACTGGGGGTACAATGAGCAGTTCTTC. Translation gives CASSYWGYNEQFF. This sequence joins TRBV6-2 or TRBV6-3 and TRBJ2-1; D may match TRBD1 or TRBD2 (5 bases each). This CDR3 region has 13 residues. CDR1 MNHEY and CDR2 SVGEGT come from the germline V gene. Trimming left V 1 base short and J 4 bases short, with 5 bases between.

This clonotype was counted ten times or more. The V and J genes are TRBV14 and TRBJ2-7, with a weak D call TRBD1 (5 bases). The CDR3 has 14 amino acids. V was shortened by 4 bases and J by 0 bases, with 10 bases between the two germline ends. Germline V gene data show CDR1 as SGHDN and CDR2 as FVKESK. CDR3 DNA sequence: TGTGCCAGCAGCCCTACAGACAGCTCCTACGAGCAGTACTTC. It specifies CASSPTDSSYEQYF.

For this clonotype: A read error may be the cause here, since a much bigger clone is one base away. This chain connects TRBV5-8 to TRBJ1-2, with D perhaps matching TRBD1 (5 bases). Germline CDR1 is SGHTS and CDR2 is YDEGEE. This CDR3 is 15 amino acids long. CDR3 in amino acids: CASSLPQDTNYGHTF. The CDR3 DNA is TGTGCCAGCAGCTTACCCCAGGACACTAACTATGGCCACACCTTC.

This clonotype was seen a few times. The gene calls are TRBV27 and TRBJ2-7; TRBD1 aligns across 10 bases. V gave up 4 bases and J gave up 2 bases; unmatched junction bases: 8. The germline V gene encodes CDR1 MNHEY and CDR2 SMNVEV (reference sequence). The CDR3 has 16 residues. DNA of the CDR3: TGTGCCAGCAGTTCTAGGACAGGGGGTAACCCCTACGAGCAGTACTTC. Translation: CASSSRTGGNPYEQYF.

This clonotype appeared many times. The genes are TRBV12-3 or TRBV12-4 and TRBJ2-6, with TRBD1 as a possible D gene (6 bases). CDR3 length: 17 amino acids. The ends were cut back, 6 bases at V and 0 bases at J, with 15 bases in the middle. DNA for the CDR3: TGTGCCAGCAGCGTCCAGGACAGCAGCTCTGGGGCCAACGTCCTGACTTTC. Its protein product is CASSVQDSSSGANVLTF.

Only a few counts were recorded for this clonotype. The V gene is TRBV20-1, the J gene TRBJ2-3; TRBD2 agrees at 10 bases. From germline, CDR1 is DFQATT and CDR2 SNEGSKA (reference sequence). V gave up 1 base and J gave up 0 bases; unmatched junction bases: 7. The CDR3 is 17 residues long. The DNA for the CDR3 is TGCAGTGCTAGAGCTCCAGCGGGACTAGCGAGCACAGATACGCAGTATTTT. Translation: CSARAPAGLASTDTQYF.

This clonotype was recorded many times. This chain joins TRBV20-1 and TRBJ2-3; maybe TRBD2 (6 bases). The CDR3 length is 17 residues. The V gene lost 3 bases and the J gene lost 2 bases, with 21 bases spanning the gap. The V gene's germline CDR1 is DFQATT and CDR2 SNEGSKA (reference sequence). The CDR3 coding sequence is TGCAGTGCTAGGTCATGGGGAACTAGCCTTCACACAGATACGCAGTATTTT. Translating it yields CSARSWGTSLHTDTQYF.